A single sample is the source of the 29 T cell receptor beta chains below, sequenced in a study of blood T cell repertoires in COVID-19. Repertoires were generated with immunoSEQ multiplex PCR, while TCRdb's copy carries only in-frame clones and drops some. The sample yields around 28,000 clones, 85% seen once. The material sequenced was peripheral blood. These receptors were taken from a human donor in a cohort sampled during active COVID-19.

The V and J genes are TRBV24-1 and TRBJ1-2; 9 nucleotides match TRBD1. The trim removed 3 bases at V and 8 bases at J, leaving 12 bases unmatched. There are 16 residues in the CDR3. Germline CDR1 KGHDR, CDR2 SFDVKD. CDR3 residues: CATSDRGQGLVGGYTF. The DNA of the CDR3 is TGTGCCACCAGTGATCGGGGACAGGGATTAGTCGGGGGCTACACCTTC.

The chain is built from TRBV5-8 and TRBJ2-2; D perhaps matches TRBD2 (6 bases). This CDR3 has 14 residues. Germline CDR1 reads SGHTS; CDR2 reads YDEGEE. V was trimmed by 7 bases and J by 4 bases, leaving 14 bases between them. CDR3 loop: CASDGGLVTGELFF. The CDR3 DNA is TGTGCCAGCGATGGAGGGTTGGTCACCGGGGAGCTGTTTTTT.

J is TRBJ2-2 and V is TRBV7-9; D is uncertain. V was cut by 1 base and J by 0 bases, with 9 bases left in between. CDR1 is SEHNR and CDR2 is FQNEAQ in the germline V gene (reference sequence). The CDR3 length is 16 residues. CDR3 residues: CASSLGWATNTGELFF. In nucleotides, the CDR3 is TGTGCCAGCAGCTTAGGCTGGGCGACGAACACCGGGGAGCTGTTTTTT. Full variable domain (remainder filled in from reference TRBV7-9 and TRBJ2-2): DTGVSQNPRHKITKRGQNVTFRCDPISEHNRLYWYRQTLGQGPEFLTYFQNEAQLEKSRLLSDRFSAERPKGSFSTLEIQRTEQGDSAMYLCASSLGWATNTGELFFGEGSRLTVL.

V usage is TRBV2 and J usage is TRBJ2-3, with 7 positions matching TRBD1. The V gene end was trimmed by 2 bases and the J gene end by 5 bases; junction bases not matched to a gene: 13. Looked up from germline, CDR1 is SNHLY and CDR2 is FYNNEI. The CDR3 consists of 17 residues. CDR3 nucleotide sequence: TGTGCCAGCAGTGAAATCGTCACAGGGGATTGGTTAGATACGCAGTATTTT. This gives the protein CASSEIVTGDWLDTQYF.

In DNA form, the CDR3 reads TGTGCCAGCAGCGCCTCCGGCGGGGGGCCGATCGAGCAGTTCTTC. This sequence encodes CASSASGGGPIEQFF. This rearrangement joins TRBV7-7 to TRBJ2-1; 8 bases line up with TRBD2. J was trimmed by 10 bases and V by 5 bases; bases with no gene match: 13. The CDR3 is 15 amino acids. CDR1 is SSHAT and CDR2 is FNYEAQ in the germline V gene (reference sequence).

This clone was detected once. The rearrangement uses TRBV6-2 or TRBV6-3 and TRBJ1-1; 7 nucleotides agree with TRBD1. The J segment lost 4 bases and the V segment lost 3 bases, leaving 14 bases of the junction unmatched. Germline CDR1 MNHEY, CDR2 SVGEGT. The CDR3 extends over 17 amino acids. The CDR3 loop is CASSYRITGAARTEAFF. The CDR3, as DNA: TGTGCCAGCAGTTATCGAATCACAGGGGCCGCCCGCACTGAAGCTTTCTTT.

V gene TRBV29-1 combines with J gene TRBJ2-3; D uncertain. CDR3 size: 11 residues. The germline gives CDR1 SQVTM, CDR2 ANQGSEA. Trimming took off 4 bases at V and 3 bases at J, with 5 bases between the two ends. CDR3 nucleotides: TGCAGCGTTGTCCTGACAGATACGCAGTATTTT. This codes for CSVVLTDTQYF.

The gene calls are TRBV24-1 and TRBJ2-2, with a possible D match to TRBD1 (5 bases). This CDR3 has 14 residues. V was trimmed by 3 bases and J by 5 bases, leaving 9 bases between them. Germline lookup yields CDR1 KGHDR and CDR2 SFDVKD. The CDR3 sequence is CATSDNDRTGELFF. The CDR3 nucleotides are TGTGCCACCAGTGATAACGACAGAACCGGGGAGCTGTTTTTT.

V is TRBV29-1 and J is TRBJ1-2; tentative D call: TRBD1 (6 bases). From germline, CDR1 is SQVTM and CDR2 ANQGSEA. Trimming removed 6 bases at V and 4 bases at J, with 12 bases between. The CDR3 contains 12 residues. Here the CDR3 reads CSVDSGAYGYTF. The CDR3 nucleotides are TGCAGCGTGGATTCAGGGGCCTATGGCTACACCTTC.

CDR3 DNA: TGTGCCAGCAGCTTGCAAAGCGGGGGGACTGAAGCTTTCTTT. It codes for CASSLQSGGTEAFF. The chain couples TRBV7-3 to TRBJ1-1; possible D gene TRBD1, 5 bases. CDR1 and CDR2 from the germline V gene are SGHTA and FQGTGA. The CDR3 is made up of 14 amino acids. V was clipped by 3 bases and J by 5 bases, with 13 bases between them.

The gene calls are TRBV18 and TRBJ2-2; 11 bases fit TRBD1. CDR3 length equals 18 residues. Germline V gene sequence: CDR1 KGHSH, CDR2 LQKENI. V lost 1 base and J lost 5; bases outside the gene matches: 9. The chain's CDR3 is CASSPRRTGQGGTGELFF. CDR3 DNA: TGTGCCAGCTCACCACGTCGAACGGGACAGGGGGGAACCGGGGAGCTGTTTTTT.

The chain is built from TRBV6-5 and TRBJ2-1, with D unclear. CDR1 is MNHEY and CDR2 is SVGAGI in the germline V gene. This CDR3 has 14 amino acids. With 4 bases removed from V and 2 bases from J, the gap between germline ends came to 9 bases. The CDR3 bases are TGTGCCAGCAGTTCTCCGACACCCTACAATGAGCAGTTCTTC. It specifies CASSSPTPYNEQFF.

In its sample, this clone was seen once. The chain recombines TRBV4-1 with TRBJ2-6; D might be TRBD2 (6 bases). The V end was cut by 1 base, the J end by 0 bases, with 10 bases between. The CDR3 totals 17 residues. CDR1 and CDR2 (germline): MGHRA, YSYEKL. CDR3: CASSQVYGSSGANVLTF. In nucleotides, the CDR3 is TGCGCCAGCAGCCAAGTGTACGGGAGCTCTGGGGCCAACGTCCTGACTTTC.

The gene calls are TRBV12-3 or TRBV12-4 and TRBJ2-1; maybe TRBD1 (6 bases). The CDR3 loop spans 13 amino acids. Between the trimmed V and J ends, which lost 6 bases and 4 bases, there was a span of 10 bases. CDR3 sequence: CASSWGPYNEQFF. The CDR3 DNA reads as TGTGCCAGCAGCTGGGGGCCGTACAATGAGCAGTTCTTC.

The CDR3: CASSPPSGGPSYNEQFF. CDR3 nucleotides: TGTGCCAGCTCACCACCTAGCGGGGGTCCCTCCTACAATGAGCAGTTCTTC. The chain has TRBV18 and TRBJ2-1; 9 bases are a match to TRBD2. J lost 0 bases, V lost 0 bases, and 3 bases had no gene match. CDR1 and CDR2 from the germline V gene are KGHSH and LQKENI. CDR3 length: 17 amino acids.

The chain combines TRBV3-1 (or the pseudogene TRBV3-2) with TRBJ2-4; perhaps TRBD1 as D (5 bases). The CDR3 consists of 13 residues. Germline assignment: CDR1 LGHDT and CDR2 YNNKEL (reference sequence). Trimming took off 4 bases at V and 12 bases at J, with 16 bases between the two ends. The CDR3 spells CASSLSKDTNQYF. CDR3 DNA: TGTGCCAGCAGCCTTTCGAAGGACACAAATCAGTACTTC.

V is TRBV4-2 and J is TRBJ2-1, with TRBD1 identical over 9 bases. CDR1 is LGHNA, CDR2 YNFKEQ, per germline. This CDR3 contains 16 residues. The junction had 8 bases not matched to a gene; V was cut back by 0 bases and J by 8 bases. CDR3 nucleotides: TGTGCCAGCAGCCAAGATTGGGACAGGGTAGTCGATGAGCAGTTCTTC. Translating it yields CASSQDWDRVVDEQFF.

This chain joins TRBV5-1 and TRBJ2-7, with 13 bases lining up with TRBD2. This CDR3 region has 14 residues. Germline-derived CDR1 and CDR2 are SGHRS and YFSETQ. The V and J ends lost 4 bases and 4 bases, in that order; junction bases with no gene match: 2. The CDR3 loop reads CASSGGLAGYEQYF. The CDR3 coding sequence is TGCGCCAGCAGCGGGGGACTAGCGGGGTACGAGCAGTACTTC.

The chain links TRBV28 to TRBJ1-1; TRBD1 might be the D (6 bases). Trimming cost V 9 bases and J 5 bases, with 16 bases left between them. The CDR3 loop spans 13 amino acids. The germline CDR1 and CDR2 sequences are MDHEN and SYDVKM. This CDR3 is CASGTGFRTEAFF. The CDR3 bases are TGTGCCAGTGGCACAGGGTTCAGAACTGAAGCTTTCTTT.

V usage is TRBV7-9 and J usage is TRBJ1-2, with D tentatively TRBD1 (5 bases). Between the trimmed V and J ends, which lost 5 bases and 2 bases, there was a span of 15 bases. The germline V gene has CDR1 SEHNR and CDR2 FQNEAQ (reference sequence). The length of the CDR3 is 15 residues. The CDR3 protein is CASSGFGGVNYGYTF. The CDR3 nucleotides read TGTGCCAGCAGCGGTTTCGGGGGGGTGAACTATGGCTACACCTTC. Filled out from reference TRBV7-9 and TRBJ1-2, the complete variable domain reads DTGVSQNPRHKITKRGQNVTFRCDPISEHNRLYWYRQTLGQGPEFLTYFQNEAQLEKSRLLSDRFSAERPKGSFSTLEIQRTEQGDSAMYLCASSGFGGVNYGYTFGSGTRLTVV.

The chain recombines TRBV27 with TRBJ2-7, with TRBD1 matching 9 bases. The junction had 15 bases not matched to a gene; V was cut back by 5 bases and J by 7 bases. The germline V gene has CDR1 MNHEY and CDR2 SMNVEV (reference sequence). This CDR3 region has 16 residues. The CDR3 is CASSPTGGWLWGEQYF. The CDR3 DNA sequence: TGTGCCAGCAGTCCCACAGGGGGCTGGCTTTGGGGTGAGCAGTACTTC.

The V call is TRBV30, the J call TRBJ1-1; D gene unclear. Germline loops: CDR1 GTSNPN, CDR2 SVGIG (reference sequence). This CDR3 is built from 11 residues. V lost 0 bases to trimming and J lost 3 bases, with 2 bases between them. The CDR3 nucleotides are TGTGCCTGGAGTGTCGACACTGAAGCTTTCTTT. Amino acids: CAWSVDTEAFF. The variable domain in full, completed from reference TRBV30 and TRBJ1-1, reads SQTIHQWPATLVQPVGSPLSLECTVEGTSNPNLYWYRQAAGRGLQLLFYSVGIGQISSEVPQNLSASRPQDRQFILSSKKLLLSDSGFYLCAWSVDTEAFFGQGTRLTVV.

The J gene is TRBJ2-7, the V gene TRBV27; weak D call: TRBD1 (6 bases). Germline V lookup: CDR1 MNHEY, CDR2 SMNVEV (reference sequence). V lost 8 bases to trimming and J lost 2 bases, with 13 bases between them. The CDR3 totals 13 residues. The CDR3 region is CASGGAGAYEQYF. The CDR3 DNA is TGTGCCAGCGGGGGAGCAGGGGCCTACGAGCAGTACTTC.

The V gene is TRBV7-3, the J gene TRBJ1-1; D unclear. V lost 4 bases, J lost 4 bases, and 13 bases lay in between. The CDR3 is 14 amino acids. CDR1 and CDR2 (germline): SGHTA, FQGTGA. CDR3 in amino acids: CASSSFDRGTEAFF. In nucleotides, the CDR3 is TGTGCCAGCAGCTCCTTTGACCGGGGCACTGAAGCTTTCTTT.

This clone was observed once. The V gene is TRBV6-2 or TRBV6-3, the J gene TRBJ2-7; D is perhaps TRBD1 (6 bases). V was clipped by 3 bases and J by 6 bases, with 18 bases between them. The CDR3 has 15 residues. Germline assignment: CDR1 MNHEY and CDR2 SVGEGT. The CDR3 loop is CASSYLRTVQREQYF. The CDR3 nucleotides are TGTGCCAGCAGTTATCTGCGGACAGTTCAGCGCGAGCAGTACTTC.

This chain joins TRBV28 and TRBJ1-5; D unresolved. Germline values: CDR1 MDHEN, CDR2 SYDVKM. The ends were cut back, 5 bases at V and 1 base at J, with 6 bases in the middle. The CDR3 totals 13 residues. The CDR3 DNA is TGTGCCAGCAGTCCAATCAGCAATCAGCCCCAGCATTTT. This codes for CASSPISNQPQHF. Looking up the rest from reference TRBV28 and TRBJ1-5 gives the full variable domain: DVKVTQSSRYLVKRTGEKVFLECVQDMDHENMFWYRQDPGLGLRLIYFSYDVKMKEKGDIPEGYSVSREKKERFSLILESASTNQTSMYLCASSPISNQPQHFGDGTRLSIL.

V gene TRBV6-1 combines with J gene TRBJ1-1; 7 nucleotides agree with TRBD1. CDR1 MNHNS and CDR2 SASEGT come from the germline V gene. This CDR3 has 12 residues. The V gene end was trimmed by 8 bases and the J gene end by 8 bases; junction bases not matched to a gene: 8. The CDR3 DNA follows: TGTGCCAGCCTTGAAAGCAGGGGGGAAGCTTTCTTT. Translating it yields CASLESRGEAFF.

This sequence joins TRBV4-3 and TRBJ2-7, with a tentative D call TRBD2 (6 bases). The CDR3 is 15 amino acids. The V gene's germline CDR1 is LGHNA and CDR2 YSLEER. Deletions cut 1 base from V and 1 base from J, with 11 bases between. CDR3 in amino acids: CASSQVADQSYEQYF. CDR3 DNA: TGCGCCAGCAGCCAAGTAGCGGACCAATCCTACGAGCAGTACTTC.

The chain uses TRBV30 and TRBJ1-5; TRBD1 matches 8 bases. The ends lost 2 bases at V and 5 bases at J; junction bases unmatched: 2. This CDR3 spans 13 amino acids. Germline lookup yields CDR1 GTSNPN and CDR2 SVGIG (reference sequence). CDR3 sequence reads: CAWSRQGYQPQHF. CDR3 nucleotides: TGTGCCTGGAGTAGACAGGGGTATCAGCCCCAGCATTTT. Supplemented by reference TRBV30 and TRBJ1-5, the full variable domain reads SQTIHQWPATLVQPVGSPLSLECTVEGTSNPNLYWYRQAAGRGLQLLFYSVGIGQISSEVPQNLSASRPQDRQFILSSKKLLLSDSGFYLCAWSRQGYQPQHFGDGTRLSIL.